Given below is one T cell receptor (beta chain) in context. The antigen is not known. Trimming pared 6 bases from V and 0 bases from J, leaving 8 bases between. This CDR3 spans 13 amino acids. The germline CDR1 and CDR2 sequences are SGHTA and FQGNSA. The data were produced by immunoSEQ multiplex PCR, yet TCRdb's version contains in-frame clones alone and is incomplete. Of about 150,000 clones listed, 85% to 90% are singletons. These data originate in a study of T cell responses to AZD1222 COVID-19 vaccine. Overall study results and limits: Donors were largely white British and mainly female; clonal diversity was possibly underestimated. When two AZD1222 doses had been given, Spike-specific TCR breadth and depth rose.

Pooled together were second doses at about 4 or about 12 weeks. This receptor was taken from an adult who received the AZD1222 COVID-19 vaccine. The chain is built from TRBV7-2 and TRBJ1-1; no definite D call. The sample was peripheral blood, taken 28 days after the second AZD1222 dose. CDR3 protein: CASRSGLNTEAFF. In DNA, the CDR3 is TGTGCCAGCAGATCGGGGTTGAACACTGAAGCTTTCTTT.